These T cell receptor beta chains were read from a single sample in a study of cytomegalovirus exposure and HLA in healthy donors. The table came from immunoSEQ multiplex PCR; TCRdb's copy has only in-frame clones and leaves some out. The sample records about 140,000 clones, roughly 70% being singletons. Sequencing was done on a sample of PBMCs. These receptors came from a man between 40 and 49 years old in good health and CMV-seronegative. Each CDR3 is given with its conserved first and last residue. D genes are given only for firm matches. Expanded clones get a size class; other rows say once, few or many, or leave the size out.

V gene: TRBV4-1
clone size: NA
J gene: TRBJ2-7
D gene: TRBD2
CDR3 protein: CASSQALAGHYEQYF
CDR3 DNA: TGCGCCAGCAGCCAAGCGCTAGCGGGACACTACGAGCAGTACTTC

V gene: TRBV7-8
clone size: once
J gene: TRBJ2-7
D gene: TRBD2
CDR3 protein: CASSQTSGIYEQYF
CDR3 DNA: TGTGCCAGCAGCCAAACTAGCGGGATCTACGAGCAGTACTTC

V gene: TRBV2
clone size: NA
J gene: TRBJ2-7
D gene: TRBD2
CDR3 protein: CASRGLAGHYEQYF
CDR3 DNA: TGTGCCAGCAGGGGACTAGCGGGGCACTACGAGCAGTACTTC

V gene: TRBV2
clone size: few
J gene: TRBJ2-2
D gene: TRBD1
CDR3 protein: CASSDALRTGGNTGELFF
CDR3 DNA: TGTGCCAGCAGTGACGCACTCCGGACAGGGGGGAACACCGGGGAGCTGTTTTTT

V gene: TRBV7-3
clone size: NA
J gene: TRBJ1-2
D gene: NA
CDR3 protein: CATNRVSGGYTF
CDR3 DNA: TGTGCCACAAATCGGGTATCGGGTGGCTACACCTTC

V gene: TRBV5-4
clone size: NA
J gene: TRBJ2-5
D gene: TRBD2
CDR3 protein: CASSLGGSGGQGTQYF
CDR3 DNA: TGTGCCAGCAGCTTGGGCGGTAGCGGGGGTCAGGGGACCCAGTACTTC

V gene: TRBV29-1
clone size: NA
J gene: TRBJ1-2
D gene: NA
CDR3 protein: CSVAGVVDGYTF
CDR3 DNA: TGCAGCGTTGCAGGGGTCGTGGATGGCTACACCTTC

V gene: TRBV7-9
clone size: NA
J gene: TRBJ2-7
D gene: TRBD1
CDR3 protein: CASSWPRTGGISAIYEQYF
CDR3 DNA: TGTGCCAGCAGTTGGCCGCGGACAGGGGGCATAAGCGCAATCTACGAGCAGTACTTC

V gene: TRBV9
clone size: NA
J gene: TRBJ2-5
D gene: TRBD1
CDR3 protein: CASSAGDRGPETQYF
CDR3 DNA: TGTGCCAGCAGCGCGGGGGACAGGGGGCCAGAGACCCAGTACTTC

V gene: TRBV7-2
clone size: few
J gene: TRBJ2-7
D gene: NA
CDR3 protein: CASSLGGQIPYEQYF
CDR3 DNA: TGTGCCAGCAGCTTAGGGGGACAAATTCCCTACGAGCAGTACTTC

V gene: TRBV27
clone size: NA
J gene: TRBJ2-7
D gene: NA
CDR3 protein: CASSLFGQGSIYEQYF
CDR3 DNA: TGTGCCAGCAGTCTGTTCGGTCAGGGGTCGATCTACGAGCAGTACTTC

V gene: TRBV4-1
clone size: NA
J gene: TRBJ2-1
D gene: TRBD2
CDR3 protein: CASSQEASGRIYEQFF
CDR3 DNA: TGCGCCAGCAGCCAAGAAGCCAGCGGGAGGATCTATGAGCAGTTCTTC

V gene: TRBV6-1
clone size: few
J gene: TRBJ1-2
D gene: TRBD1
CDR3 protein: CASSTDRGPYGYTF
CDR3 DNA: TGTGCCAGCAGCACCGACAGGGGCCCCTATGGCTACACCTTC

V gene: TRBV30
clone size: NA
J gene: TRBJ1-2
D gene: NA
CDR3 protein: CAWSPSLPSGGGYTF
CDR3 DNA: TGTGCCTGGAGCCCAAGCCTACCCTCGGGAGGTGGCTACACCTTC

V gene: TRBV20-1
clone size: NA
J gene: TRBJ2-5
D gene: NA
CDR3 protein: CSARERETQYF
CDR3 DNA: TGCAGTGCTAGAGAGCGCGAGACCCAGTACTTC

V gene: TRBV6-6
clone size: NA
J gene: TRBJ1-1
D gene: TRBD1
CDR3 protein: CASSQDRAAFF
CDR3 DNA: TGTGCCAGCAGCCAAGACAGGGCAGCTTTCTTT

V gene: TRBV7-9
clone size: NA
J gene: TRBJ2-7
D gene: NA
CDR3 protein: CASSPAGGPDLYEQYF
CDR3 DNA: TGTGCCAGCAGCCCCGCCGGAGGCCCCGACCTCTACGAGCAGTACTTC

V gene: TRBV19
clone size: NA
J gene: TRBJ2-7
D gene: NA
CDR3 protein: CASSLTGSPEQYF
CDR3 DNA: TGTGCCAGTAGTTTGACCGGGAGTCCCGAGCAGTACTTC

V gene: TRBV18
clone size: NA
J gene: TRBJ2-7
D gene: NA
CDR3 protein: CASSPNRDSPLEQYF
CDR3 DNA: TGTGCCAGCTCACCTAACCGGGATTCGCCCCTTGAGCAGTACTTC

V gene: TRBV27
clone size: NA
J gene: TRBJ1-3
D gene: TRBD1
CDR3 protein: CASSPRTGINSGNTIYF
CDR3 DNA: TGTGCCAGCAGTCCTCGGACAGGGATTAACTCTGGAAACACCATATATTTT

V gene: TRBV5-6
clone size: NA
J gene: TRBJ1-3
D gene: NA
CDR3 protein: CASSPTPRAAGNTIYF
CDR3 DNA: TGTGCCAGCAGCCCTACGCCGCGAGCGGCTGGAAACACCATATATTTT

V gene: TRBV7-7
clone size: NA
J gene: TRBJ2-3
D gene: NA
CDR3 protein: CASSPAGISDTQYF
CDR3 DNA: TGTGCCAGCAGCCCCGCAGGGATTTCGGATACGCAGTATTTT

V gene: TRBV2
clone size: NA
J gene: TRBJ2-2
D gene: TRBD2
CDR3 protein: CASSGPGTSLNTGELFF
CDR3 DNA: TGTGCCAGCAGTGGCCCCGGGACTAGCCTCAACACCGGGGAGCTGTTTTTT

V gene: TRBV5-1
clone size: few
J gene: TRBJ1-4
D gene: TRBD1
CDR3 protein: CASSPGQVGREKLFF
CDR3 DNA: TGCGCCAGCAGCCCCGGACAGGTCGGAAGGGAAAAACTGTTTTTT

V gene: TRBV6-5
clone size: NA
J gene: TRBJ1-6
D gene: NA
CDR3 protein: CATRRDYHSPLHF
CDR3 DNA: TGTGCCACCCGCAGGGATTATCATTCACCCCTCCACTTT

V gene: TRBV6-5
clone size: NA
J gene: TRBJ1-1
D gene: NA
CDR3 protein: CASNPVQFQGTEAFF
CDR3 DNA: TGTGCCAGCAACCCAGTCCAGTTTCAGGGCACTGAAGCTTTCTTT

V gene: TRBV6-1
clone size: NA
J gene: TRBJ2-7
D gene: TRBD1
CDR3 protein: CASSESSRDRVQYF
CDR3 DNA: TGTGCCAGCAGTGAGAGTTCCCGGGACAGGGTCCAGTACTTC

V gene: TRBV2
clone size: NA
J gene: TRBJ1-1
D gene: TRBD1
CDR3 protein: CASSARGQRMNTEAFF
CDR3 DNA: TGTGCCAGCAGTGCAAGGGGACAGCGTATGAACACTGAAGCTTTCTTT

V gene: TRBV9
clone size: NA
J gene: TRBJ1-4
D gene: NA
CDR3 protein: CASSVGRFTTNEKLFF
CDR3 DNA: TGTGCCAGCAGCGTTGGCCGCTTTACAACTAATGAAAAACTGTTTTTT

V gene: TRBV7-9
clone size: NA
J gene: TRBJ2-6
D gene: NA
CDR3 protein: CASSIGEAGANVLTF
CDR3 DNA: TGTGCCAGCAGTATCGGGGAAGCTGGGGCCAACGTCCTGACTTTC

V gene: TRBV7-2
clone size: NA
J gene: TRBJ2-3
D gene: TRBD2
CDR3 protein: CASSPQRGAGDTQYF
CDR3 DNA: TGTGCCAGCAGCCCCCAGCGGGGGGCCGGGGATACGCAGTATTTT